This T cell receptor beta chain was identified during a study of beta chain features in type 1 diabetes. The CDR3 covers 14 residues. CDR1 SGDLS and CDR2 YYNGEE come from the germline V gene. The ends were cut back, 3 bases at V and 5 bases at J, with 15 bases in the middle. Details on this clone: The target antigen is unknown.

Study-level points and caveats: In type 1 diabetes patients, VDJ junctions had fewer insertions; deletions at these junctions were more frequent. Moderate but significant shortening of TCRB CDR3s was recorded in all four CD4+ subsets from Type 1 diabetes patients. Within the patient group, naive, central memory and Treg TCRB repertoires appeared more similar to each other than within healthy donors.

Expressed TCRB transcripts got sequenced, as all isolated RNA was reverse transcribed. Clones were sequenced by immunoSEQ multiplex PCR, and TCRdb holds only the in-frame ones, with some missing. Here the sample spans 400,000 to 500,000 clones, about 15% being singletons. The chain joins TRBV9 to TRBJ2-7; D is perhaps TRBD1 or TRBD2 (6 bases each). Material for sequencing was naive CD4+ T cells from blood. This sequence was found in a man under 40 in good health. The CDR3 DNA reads TGTGCCAGCAGCGCGAAGGGGGGCAGGGACGAGCAGTACTTC. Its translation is CASSAKGGRDEQYF.